The TCR beta chain under discussion was sequenced for a study of shared clonotypes between healthy human individuals. Background on the study: The composition of the donors was a couple of women and a few men aged 18 to 49. Findings of the study overall: Rarefaction demonstrated incomplete sorted-subset sequencing despite large depth.

For each subset, genomic DNA was distributed in equal portions over several immunoSEQ plates. Clones were read by immunoSEQ multiplex PCR, and TCRdb kept only the in-frame ones, dropping some. The sample holds 2 million to 2.5 million clones; around 95% are singletons and the top ten take roughly 0.13%. Worth noting for this clone: Its antigen is still unknown.

Subsets obtained from CD4+ cells comprised CD45RA+ naive and CD45RA-negative memory cells. The junction had 8 bases not matched to a gene; V was cut back by 3 bases and J by 6 bases. CDR3 length: 16 residues. Per germline, CDR1 LNHDA and CDR2 SQIVND (reference sequence). The clonotype comes from a young man in good health. The sample consisted of naive CD4+ T cells sorted from blood. Subset meaning: CD45RA+ positively selected. This chain connects TRBV19 to TRBJ2-7; 13 nucleotides agree with TRBD2. The CDR3: CASSIRTSGSSLEQYF. For the CDR3, the DNA is TGTGCCAGTAGTATTCGGACTAGCGGGAGTTCACTCGAGCAGTACTTC.